The entry below gives a single T cell receptor beta chain sequence along with its context. Its antigen remains unknown. These data belong to a study of T-cell reconstitution after alpha-beta-depleted transplantation in children. Unique molecular identifiers featured in how the TCRbeta library was prepared. Each CDR3 protein is one row after TCRdb ran MiXCR on the PCR reads. Found here are hundreds of thousands of distinct CDR3 sequences, roughly 15% of them singletons; the top ten hold about 32%. V dropped 2 bases and J dropped 7 bases, with 9 bases sitting between them. This CDR3 region has 13 residues. General observations from the study: T cells produced anew were the main source of T-cell counts and diversity one year after transplant. After transplant, high TCRbeta diversity at day 60 in some patients arose from surviving recipient T cells and thymic progenitors. Several hundred expanded graft clones reportedly were the source of alpha-beta T cells about two months after transplant.

The rearrangement uses TRBV12-3 or TRBV12-4 and TRBJ1-5, with D maybe TRBD1 (6 bases). Sequenced material: PBMCs, mostly from graft donor cells, taken 360 days after TCRalphabeta/CD19-depleted stem cell transplant. This clonotype was obtained from a boy less than two years old who had a stem cell transplant for Wiskott-Aldrich syndrome, so the T cells may come from the graft donor. As DNA, the CDR3 is TGTGCCAGCAGTTTAAGGGGGAGGCAGCCCCAGCATTTT. Protein product: CASSLRGRQPQHF.